This T cell receptor beta chain came from a study of blood T cell repertoires in COVID-19. Study at large: T cells, B-cell-depleted T cells, or PBMCs provided the cDNA or gDNA that served as material.

Trimming cost V 5 bases and J 1 base; bases outside gene matches: 7. The CDR3 has 16 residues. Germline V gene sequence: CDR1 LNHDA, CDR2 SQIVND (reference sequence). Seattle researchers signed up patients amid active infection and tracked them longitudinally. As processed by the authors: Using reference gene primer amplification, nucleated cell counts were estimated. The method was immunoSEQ multiplex PCR; TCRdb's version includes in-frame clones alone and lacks a portion of them. The DNA gave D and trimming, while V, J and clone size come from that table. The sample has more than 90,000 clones, around nine tenths seen once.

The TCR originated in a woman aged 55-70 years with COVID-19, enrolled during active disease. This chain connects TRBV19 to TRBJ1-5; 8 bases fit TRBD1. The specimen sequenced was peripheral blood. The DNA of the CDR3 is TGTGCCAGTAGTCCCGACAGGGGTCAGAGCAATCAGCCCCAGCATTTT. This encodes CASSPDRGQSNQPQHF.